This T cell receptor (beta chain) derives from a study of cytomegalovirus exposure and HLA in healthy donors. The CDR3 sequence is 15 residues long. The germline CDR1 and CDR2 sequences are LNHDA and SQIVND (reference sequence). V was pared by 5 bases and J by 5 bases, with 9 bases of the junction left unmatched. With 60 Vbeta and 13 Jbeta primers, the PCR was carried out. Data came from immunoSEQ multiplex PCR; TCRdb stores just in-frame clones and leaves some out. The sample has 130,000 or so clones, roughly 80% seen once. The clonotype comes from a female donor in good health and CMV-seronegative. Sequenced material: PBMCs. The V gene is TRBV19, the J gene TRBJ2-5, with TRBD1 matching over 9 bases. In nucleotides, the CDR3 is TGTGCCAGTAGTCCCTCCACAGGGGGCCTGGAGACCCAGTACTTC. Its protein product is CASSPSTGGLETQYF.